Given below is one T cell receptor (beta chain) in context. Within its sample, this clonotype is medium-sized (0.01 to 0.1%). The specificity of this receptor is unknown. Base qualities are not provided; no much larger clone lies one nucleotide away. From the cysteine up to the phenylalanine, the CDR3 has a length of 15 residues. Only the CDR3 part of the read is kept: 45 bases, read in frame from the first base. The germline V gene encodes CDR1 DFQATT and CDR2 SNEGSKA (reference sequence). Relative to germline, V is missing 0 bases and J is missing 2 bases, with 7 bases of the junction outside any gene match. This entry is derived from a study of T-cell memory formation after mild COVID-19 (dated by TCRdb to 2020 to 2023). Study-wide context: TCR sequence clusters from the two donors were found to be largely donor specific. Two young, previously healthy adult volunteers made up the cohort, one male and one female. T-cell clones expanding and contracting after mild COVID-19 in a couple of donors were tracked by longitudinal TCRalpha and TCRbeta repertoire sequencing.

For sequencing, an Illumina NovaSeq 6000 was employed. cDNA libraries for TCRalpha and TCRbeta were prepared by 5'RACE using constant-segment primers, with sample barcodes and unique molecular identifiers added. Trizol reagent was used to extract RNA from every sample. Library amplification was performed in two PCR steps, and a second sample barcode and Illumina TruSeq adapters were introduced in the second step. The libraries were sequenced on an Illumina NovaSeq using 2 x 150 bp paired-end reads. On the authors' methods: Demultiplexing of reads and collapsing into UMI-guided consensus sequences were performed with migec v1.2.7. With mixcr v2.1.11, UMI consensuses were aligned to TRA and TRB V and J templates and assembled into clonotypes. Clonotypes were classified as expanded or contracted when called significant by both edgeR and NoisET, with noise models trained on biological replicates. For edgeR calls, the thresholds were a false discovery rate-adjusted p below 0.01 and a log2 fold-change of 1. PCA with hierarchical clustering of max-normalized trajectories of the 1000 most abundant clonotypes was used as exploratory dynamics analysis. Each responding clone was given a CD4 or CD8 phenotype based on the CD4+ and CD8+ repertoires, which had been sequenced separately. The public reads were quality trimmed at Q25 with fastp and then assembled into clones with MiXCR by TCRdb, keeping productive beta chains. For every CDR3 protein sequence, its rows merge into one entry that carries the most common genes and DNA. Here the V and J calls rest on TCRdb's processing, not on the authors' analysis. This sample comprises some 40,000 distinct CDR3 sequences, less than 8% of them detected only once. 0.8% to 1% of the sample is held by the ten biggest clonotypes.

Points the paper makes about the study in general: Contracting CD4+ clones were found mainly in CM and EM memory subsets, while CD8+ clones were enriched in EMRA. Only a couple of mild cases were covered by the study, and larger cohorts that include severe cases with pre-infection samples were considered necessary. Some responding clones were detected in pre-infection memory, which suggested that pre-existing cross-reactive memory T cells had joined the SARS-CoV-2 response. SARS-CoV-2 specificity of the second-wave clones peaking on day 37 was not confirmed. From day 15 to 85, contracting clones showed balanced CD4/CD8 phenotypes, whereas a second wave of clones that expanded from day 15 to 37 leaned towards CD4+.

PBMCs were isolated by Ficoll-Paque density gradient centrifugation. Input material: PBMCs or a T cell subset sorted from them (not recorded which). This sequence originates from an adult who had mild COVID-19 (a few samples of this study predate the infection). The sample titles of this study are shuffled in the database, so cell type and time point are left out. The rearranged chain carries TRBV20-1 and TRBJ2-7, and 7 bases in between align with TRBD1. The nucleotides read TGCAGTGCTAGAGACCAGACAGGGCCAACCTACGAGCAGTACTTC. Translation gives CSARDQTGPTYEQYF.